What follows are 31 T cell receptor beta chains derived from one specimen sequenced in a study of graft-versus-host responses after intestinal transplantation. Clones were read by immunoSEQ multiplex PCR, and TCRdb kept only the in-frame ones, dropping some. The sample carries approximately 74,000 clones, 92% recorded once. This specimen was PBMCs, taken 98 days after intestinal transplantation. Receptor source: a human patient who received an intestinal transplant, so some T cells may come from the graft donor.

The J gene is TRBJ2-6, the V gene TRBV15; D not certain. Trimming took off 0 bases at V and 0 bases at J, with 9 bases between the two ends. The germline CDR1 and CDR2 sequences are LNHNV and YYDKDF (reference sequence). The CDR3 spans 17 residues. CDR3 loop: CATSRDPTYSGANVLTF. CDR3 in DNA: TGTGCCACCAGCAGAGACCCCACGTACTCTGGGGCCAACGTCCTGACTTTC.

This clone has only a few counts. This chain uses TRBV2 with TRBJ2-1; 7 bases align to TRBD2. The germline CDR1 and CDR2 sequences are SNHLY and FYNNEI. The V and J ends lost 0 bases and 2 bases, in that order; junction bases with no gene match: 16. The CDR3 consists of 20 residues. The CDR3 reads CASSEATGTNPGGPYNEQFF. The CDR3 region has the DNA TGTGCCAGCAGTGAAGCTACCGGGACTAACCCCGGAGGTCCCTACAATGAGCAGTTCTTC.

The rearrangement joins TRBV30 to TRBJ2-5, with D possibly being TRBD1 or TRBD2 (5 bases each). The tail of the sequence fits TRBJ2-7 better, so the J call may be wrong. The CDR3 spans 14 residues. Germline V gene sequence: CDR1 GTSNPN, CDR2 SVGIG (reference sequence). DNA for the CDR3: TGTGCCTGGATGGCTCCCGGGACCAACTACGAGCAGTACTTC. Its protein is CAWMAPGTNYEQYF.

The chain uses TRBV7-6 and TRBJ2-7, with a tentative D call TRBD2 (7 bases). Germline V gene data show CDR1 as SGHVS and CDR2 as FNYEAQ. This CDR3 spans 17 amino acids. Trimming took 3 bases from V and 0 from J, leaving 18 bases between them. The CDR3 protein is CASSFRAGASFSYEQYF. The DNA of the CDR3 is TGTGCCAGCAGCTTTCGGGCGGGGGCCTCCTTCTCCTACGAGCAGTACTTC.

The CDR3 DNA follows: TGTGCCCCGGGGGGCTGCCAGAATGGTTCCGAGCAGTACTTC. It yields the protein CAPGGCQNGSEQYF. J is TRBJ2-7 and V is TRBV5-4; D perhaps matches TRBD2 (7 bases). The germline CDR1 and CDR2 sequences are SGHNT and YYREEE (reference sequence). The CDR3 covers 14 residues. V was shortened by 10 bases and J by 6 bases, with 23 bases between the two germline ends.

The chain employs TRBV28 and TRBJ2-1; 12 bases are a match to TRBD2. The CDR3 consists of 14 residues. V lost 6 bases to trimming and J lost 4 bases; unmatched junction nucleotides: 1. Germline CDR1 reads MDHEN; CDR2 reads SYDVKM. CDR3 nucleotides: TGTGCCAGCAGGGGGACTAGCGGGTACAATGAGCAGTTCTTC. The encoded protein is CASRGTSGYNEQFF.

This clone was seen a handful of times. The J gene is TRBJ1-1, the V gene TRBV5-1, with 8 bases identical to TRBD1. V dropped 0 bases and J dropped 4; count of bases not matched to a gene: 5. The V gene's germline CDR1 is SGHRS and CDR2 YFSETQ. The CDR3 runs to 15 residues. This chain's CDR3 is CASSLGTGSVTEAFF. The CDR3 coding sequence is TGCGCCAGCAGCTTGGGGACAGGGTCGGTCACTGAAGCTTTCTTT.

The chain has TRBV6-5 and TRBJ1-2; possible D gene TRBD1, 5 bases. Germline CDR1 MNHEY, CDR2 SVGAGI. Trimming pared 0 bases from V and 4 bases from J, leaving 9 bases between. CDR3 size: 14 residues. The CDR3 protein is CASSYSWGAYGYTF. CDR3 nucleotide sequence: TGTGCCAGCAGTTACTCTTGGGGCGCCTATGGCTACACCTTC.

J is TRBJ1-2 and V is TRBV5-1; D might be TRBD1 (5 bases). The length of the CDR3 is 15 residues. V was trimmed by 1 base and J by 1 base, leaving 11 bases between them. The germline CDR1 and CDR2 sequences are SGHRS and YFSETQ. CDR3 nucleotides: TGCGCCAGCAGCTTGAGGGACGCCTATAACTATGGCTACACCTTC. Protein product: CASSLRDAYNYGYTF.

The chain carries TRBV9 and TRBJ2-1; TRBD2 is a possible D gene (7 bases). Per germline, CDR1 SGDLS and CDR2 YYNGEE. V lost 3 bases and J 7 bases, leaving 11 bases between the germline ends. The CDR3 spans 13 residues. The CDR3 region is CASSEGGRNEQFF. The CDR3 nucleotides read TGTGCCAGCAGCGAGGGGGGGAGGAATGAGCAGTTCTTC.

The genes are TRBV5-5 and TRBJ1-5; D gene unclear. In germline, CDR1 is SGHKS, CDR2 YYEKEE (reference sequence). The CDR3 is made up of 15 amino acids. Between the trimmed V and J ends, which lost 4 bases and 3 bases, there was a span of 14 bases. Here the CDR3 reads CASSPRWDFNQPQHF. CDR3 in DNA: TGTGCCAGCAGCCCCAGGTGGGATTTCAATCAGCCCCAGCATTTT.

This clone has only one observation. The rearrangement uses TRBV4-1 and TRBJ2-7; D is perhaps TRBD2 (5 bases). Germline V lookup: CDR1 MGHRA, CDR2 YSYEKL. V was pared by 0 bases and J by 0 bases, with 18 bases between. CDR3 length: 18 residues. CDR3 DNA: TGCGCCAGCAGCCAAGAAGTATGGGTGAGCGGAAGCTCCTACGAGCAGTACTTC. Amino acids: CASSQEVWVSGSSYEQYF.

The V and J genes are TRBV5-4 and TRBJ1-2; 7 nucleotides agree with TRBD1. V was clipped by 4 bases and J by 6 bases; unmatched bases: 6. The CDR3 has 13 amino acids. In germline, CDR1 is SGHNT, CDR2 YYREEE (reference sequence). The DNA of the CDR3 is TGTGCCAGCAGCCCCACAGGGGAGAATGGCTACACCTTC. It is translated as CASSPTGENGYTF.

The J gene is TRBJ2-3, the V gene TRBV7-6, with D perhaps being TRBD1 or TRBD2 (6 bases each). Germline V CDR1 and CDR2: SGHVS, FNYEAQ. The ends were cut back, 0 bases at V and 0 bases at J, with 22 bases in the middle. The CDR3 is 20 amino acids. The CDR3 DNA is TGTGCCAGCAGCTTAGCCGGGGGCGGCGGCGGCGGCTCTAGCACAGATACGCAGTATTTT. Its protein product is CASSLAGGGGGGSSTDTQYF.

This rearrangement joins TRBV30 to TRBJ2-7, with 7 bases lining up with TRBD2. The junction had 3 bases not matched to a gene; V was cut back by 2 bases and J by 2 bases. In germline, CDR1 is GTSNPN, CDR2 SVGIG (reference sequence). The CDR3 length is 13 residues. CDR3: CAWSSSGPYEQYF. The CDR3 coding sequence is TGTGCCTGGAGTTCTAGCGGCCCCTACGAGCAGTACTTC.

This chain uses TRBV9 with TRBJ1-2; 7 nucleotides match TRBD1. CDR1 and CDR2 from the germline V gene are SGDLS and YYNGEE. CDR3 length: 13 amino acids. V lost 0 bases and J lost 8; bases outside the gene matches: 4. CDR3 residues: CASSVEGARGYTF. The CDR3, as DNA: TGTGCCAGCAGCGTAGAGGGGGCGCGGGGCTACACCTTC.

The chain recombines TRBV28 with TRBJ2-3, with TRBD2 matching 8 bases. The CDR3 spans 14 residues. The V and J ends lost 6 bases and 2 bases, in that order; junction bases with no gene match: 4. Germline V gives CDR1 MDHEN, CDR2 SYDVKM. CDR3 in DNA: TGTGCCAGCAGCCTTAGCGGGACCACAGATACGCAGTATTTT. Translation: CASSLSGTTDTQYF. The complete variable domain, with remaining parts taken from reference TRBV28 and TRBJ2-3, reads DVKVTQSSRYLVKRTGEKVFLECVQDMDHENMFWYRQDPGLGLRLIYFSYDVKMKEKGDIPEGYSVSREKKERFSLILESASTNQTSMYLCASSLSGTTDTQYFGPGTRLTVL.

The CDR3 loop is CASSFGGYYEQYF. The CDR3 region has the DNA TGTGCCAGCAGCTTCGGAGGATACTACGAGCAGTACTTC. The genes are TRBV5-4 and TRBJ2-7; weak D call: TRBD2 (5 bases). CDR1 SGHNT and CDR2 YYREEE come from the germline V gene (reference sequence). The CDR3 length is 13 residues. V lost 2 bases and J 3 bases, leaving 9 bases between the germline ends. Filled out from reference TRBV5-4 and TRBJ2-7, the complete variable domain reads ETGVTQSPTHLIKTRGQQVTLRCSSQSGHNTVSWYQQALGQGPQFIFQYYREEENGRGNFPPRFSGLQFPNYSSELNVNALELDDSALYLCASSFGGYYEQYFGPGTRLTVT.

The chain links TRBV7-9 to TRBJ2-7, with TRBD2 matching 12 bases. The V and J ends lost 1 base and 3 bases, in that order; junction bases with no gene match: 10. CDR1 SEHNR and CDR2 FQNEAQ come from the germline V gene (reference sequence). The CDR3 runs to 18 residues. CDR3 coding DNA: TGTGCCAGCAGCTTAGAGACTAGCGGGGGATATCCTATCTACGAGCAGTACTTC. Residues: CASSLETSGGYPIYEQYF.

The chain links TRBV7-9 to TRBJ2-3; D unclear. Germline values: CDR1 SEHNR, CDR2 FQNEAQ (reference sequence). Trimming took 1 base from V and 2 from J, leaving 1 base between them. The CDR3 consists of 12 residues. CDR3 region: CASSLDTDTQYF. The CDR3 bases are TGTGCCAGCAGCTTAGACACAGATACGCAGTATTTT.

The chain is built from TRBV5-1 and TRBJ1-4; no definite D call. CDR1 and CDR2 from the germline V gene are SGHRS and YFSETQ. V was trimmed by 0 bases and J by 0 bases, leaving 9 bases between them. CDR3 length: 16 amino acids. The CDR3 sequence: CASSLASGATNEKLFF. In nucleotides, the CDR3 is TGCGCCAGCAGCTTGGCCTCGGGCGCAACTAATGAAAAACTGTTTTTT.

The chain recombines TRBV5-1 with TRBJ2-5; D unclear. Germline-derived CDR1 and CDR2 are SGHRS and YFSETQ. The CDR3 extends over 13 amino acids. The V gene lost 4 bases and the J gene lost 3 bases, with 10 bases spanning the gap. Here the CDR3 DNA reads TGCGCCAGCAGCGGTAGGGTAGAAGAGACCCAGTACTTC. Its translation is CASSGRVEETQYF.

V usage is TRBV28 and J usage is TRBJ1-2, with 7 bases lining up with TRBD1. V trimming: 3 bases; J trimming: 4 bases; junction bases outside the gene matches: 8. The V gene's germline CDR1 is MDHEN and CDR2 SYDVKM. The CDR3 runs to 15 residues. The CDR3: CASSFFPGTVYGYTF. The CDR3, as DNA: TGTGCCAGCAGTTTTTTTCCCGGGACAGTCTATGGCTACACCTTC.

The chain recombines TRBV21-1 with TRBJ2-3; the table's D call, TRBD1, was not checked against the DNA. TRBV21-1 is termed a pseudogene. The CDR3 sequence is 17 residues long. The chain's CDR3 is CASSKWAGTARTDTQYF. The CDR3 DNA is TGTGCCAGCAGCAAATGGGCCGGGACAGCGCGCACAGATACGCAGTATTTT.

V gene TRBV28 combines with J gene TRBJ2-3; 10 nucleotides line up with TRBD2. V gave up 1 base and J gave up 4 bases; unmatched junction bases: 2. This CDR3 is 15 amino acids long. Looked up from germline, CDR1 is MDHEN and CDR2 is SYDVKM. CDR3: CASSLLAGGADTQYF. The CDR3 coding sequence is TGTGCCAGCAGTTTATTAGCGGGGGGTGCAGATACGCAGTATTTT.

This rearrangement joins TRBV4-1 to TRBJ2-7; 8 bases fit TRBD2. Germline CDR1 MGHRA, CDR2 YSYEKL. J was trimmed by 1 base and V by 1 base; bases with no gene match: 9. The CDR3 has 17 amino acids. The CDR3 DNA follows: TGCGCCAGCAGCCAAGTTTTCACTAGCGGCACTTCCTACGAGCAGTACTTC. This gives the protein CASSQVFTSGTSYEQYF.

This CDR3 reads CATSKGSGGNEQFF. In DNA form, the CDR3 reads TGTGCCACCAGCAAGGGTAGCGGGGGCAATGAGCAGTTCTTC. The rearrangement links TRBV15 to TRBJ2-1; 9 bases line up with TRBD2. CDR3 length: 14 amino acids. Germline CDR1 reads LNHNV; CDR2 reads YYDKDF (reference sequence). Unmatched junction bases numbered 4, after V lost 4 bases and J lost 6 bases.

The chain has TRBV9 and TRBJ2-5, with 7 bases identical to TRBD1. CDR1 is SGDLS, CDR2 YYNGEE, per germline. There are 15 residues in the CDR3. V gave up 0 bases and J gave up 0 bases; unmatched junction bases: 2. The CDR3 sequence is CASSVEGTDQETQYF. The CDR3 DNA follows: TGTGCCAGCAGCGTAGAGGGGACAGACCAAGAGACCCAGTACTTC.

The count of this clone is one. The gene calls are TRBV7-9 and TRBJ1-2, with 8 bases fitting TRBD1. With 5 bases clipped from V and 3 bases from J, the junction kept 5 bases outside the gene matches. The CDR3 totals 14 residues. The germline V gene encodes CDR1 SEHNR and CDR2 FQNEAQ (reference sequence). CDR3 coding DNA: TGTGCCAGCAGCCCCGGACAGGGCGACTATGGCTACACCTTC. Translated: CASSPGQGDYGYTF. The full variable domain, completed using reference TRBV7-9 and TRBJ1-2, is DTGVSQNPRHKITKRGQNVTFRCDPISEHNRLYWYRQTLGQGPEFLTYFQNEAQLEKSRLLSDRFSAERPKGSFSTLEIQRTEQGDSAMYLCASSPGQGDYGYTFGSGTRLTVV.

V and J are TRBV13 and TRBJ2-7; tentative D call: TRBD2 (6 bases). CDR1 PRHDT and CDR2 FYEKMQ come from the germline V gene (reference sequence). V lost 0 bases, J lost 1 base, and 13 bases lay in between. The CDR3 length is 16 residues. DNA for the CDR3: TGTGCCAGCAGCTTAGGCCAGTCCGGGAGTTCCTACGAGCAGTACTTC. It is translated as CASSLGQSGSSYEQYF. Together with reference TRBV13 and TRBJ2-7, the CDR3 gives the full variable domain: AAGVIQSPRHLIKEKRETATLKCYPIPRHDTVYWYQQGPGQDPQFLISFYEKMQSDKGSIPDRFSAQQFSDYHSELNMSSLELGDSALYFCASSLGQSGSSYEQYFGPGTRLTVT.

V usage is TRBV19 and J usage is TRBJ2-3; tentative D call: TRBD1 (5 bases). The V and J ends lost 5 bases and 2 bases respectively, with 14 bases between them. Per the germline V gene, CDR1 is LNHDA and CDR2 is SQIVND (reference sequence). The CDR3 sequence is 15 residues long. The CDR3: CASSGQGVFTDTQYF. The CDR3 coding sequence is TGTGCCAGTAGTGGGCAGGGTGTCTTCACAGATACGCAGTATTTT.